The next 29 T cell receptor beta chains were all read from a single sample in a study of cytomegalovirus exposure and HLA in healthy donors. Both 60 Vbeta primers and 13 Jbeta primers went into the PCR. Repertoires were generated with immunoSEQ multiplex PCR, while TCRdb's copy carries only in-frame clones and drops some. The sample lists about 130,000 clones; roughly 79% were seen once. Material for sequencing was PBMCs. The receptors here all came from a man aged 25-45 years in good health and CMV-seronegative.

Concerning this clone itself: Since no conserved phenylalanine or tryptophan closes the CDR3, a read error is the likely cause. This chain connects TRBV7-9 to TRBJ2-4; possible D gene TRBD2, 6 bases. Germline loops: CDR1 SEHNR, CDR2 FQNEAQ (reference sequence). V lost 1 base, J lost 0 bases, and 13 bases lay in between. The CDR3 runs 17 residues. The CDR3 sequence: CASSLGRGPLAKNIQYV. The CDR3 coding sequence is TGTGCCAGCAGCTTAGGGAGGGGACCGTTAGCCAAAAACATTCAGTACGTC.

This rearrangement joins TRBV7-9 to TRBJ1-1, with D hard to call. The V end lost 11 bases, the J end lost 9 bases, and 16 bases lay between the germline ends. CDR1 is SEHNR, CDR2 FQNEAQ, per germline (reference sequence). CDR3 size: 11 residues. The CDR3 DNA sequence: TGTGCCCCCACGGAGGGCGGGAAAGCTTTCTTT. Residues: CAPTEGGKAFF.

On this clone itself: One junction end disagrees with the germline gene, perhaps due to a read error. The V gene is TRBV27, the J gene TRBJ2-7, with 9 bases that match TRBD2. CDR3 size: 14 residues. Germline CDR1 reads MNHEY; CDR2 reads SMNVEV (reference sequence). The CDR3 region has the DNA TGTGCCAGCAGCTTATTAGCGGGAGTAACTGCGCAGTACTTC. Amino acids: CASSLLAGVTAQYF.

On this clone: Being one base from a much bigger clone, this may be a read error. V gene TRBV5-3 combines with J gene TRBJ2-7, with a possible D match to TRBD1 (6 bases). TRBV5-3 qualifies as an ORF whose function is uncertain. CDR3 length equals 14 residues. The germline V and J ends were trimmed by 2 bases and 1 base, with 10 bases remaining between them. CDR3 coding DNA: TGTGCCAGAAGCTTTGGGACACCATCCTACGAGCAGTACGTC. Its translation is CARSFGTPSYEQYV.

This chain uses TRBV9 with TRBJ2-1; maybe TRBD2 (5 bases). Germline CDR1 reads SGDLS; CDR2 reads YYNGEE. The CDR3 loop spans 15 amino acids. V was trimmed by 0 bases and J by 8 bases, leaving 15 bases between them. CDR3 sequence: CASSVDEYSDYEQFF. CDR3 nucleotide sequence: TGTGCCAGCAGCGTAGACGAATATTCGGACTATGAGCAGTTCTTC.

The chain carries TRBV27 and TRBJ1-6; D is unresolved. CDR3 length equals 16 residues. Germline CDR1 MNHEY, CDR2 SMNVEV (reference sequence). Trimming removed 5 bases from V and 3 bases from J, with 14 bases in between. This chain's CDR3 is CASSPTRGIYNSPLHF. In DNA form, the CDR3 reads TGTGCCAGCAGTCCGACTAGAGGGATCTATAATTCACCCCTCCACTTT.

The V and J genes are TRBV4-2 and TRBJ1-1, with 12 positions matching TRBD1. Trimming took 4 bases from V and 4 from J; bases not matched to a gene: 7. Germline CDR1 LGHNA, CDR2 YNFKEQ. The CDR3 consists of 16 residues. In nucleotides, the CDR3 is TGTGCCAGCAGCCGACCCGGGACAGGGGGCCGCACTGAAGCTTTCTTT. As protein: CASSRPGTGGRTEAFF.

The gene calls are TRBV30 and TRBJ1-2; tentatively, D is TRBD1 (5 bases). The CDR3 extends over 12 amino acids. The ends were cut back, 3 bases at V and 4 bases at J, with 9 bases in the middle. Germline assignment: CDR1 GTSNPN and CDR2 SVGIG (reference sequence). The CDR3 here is CAWSGGSYGYTF. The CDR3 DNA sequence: TGTGCCTGGAGCGGGGGTAGCTATGGCTACACCTTC.

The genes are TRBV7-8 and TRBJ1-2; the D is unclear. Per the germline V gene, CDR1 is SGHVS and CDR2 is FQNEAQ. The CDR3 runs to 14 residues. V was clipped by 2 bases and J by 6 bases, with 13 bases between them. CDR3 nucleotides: TGTGCCAGCAGCTTACTGGAGGGTTCGGATGGCTACACCTTC. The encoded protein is CASSLLEGSDGYTF.

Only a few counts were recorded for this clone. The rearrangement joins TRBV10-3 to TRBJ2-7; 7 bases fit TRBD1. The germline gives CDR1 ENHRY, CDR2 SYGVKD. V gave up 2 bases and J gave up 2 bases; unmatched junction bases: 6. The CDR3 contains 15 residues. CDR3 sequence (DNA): TGTGCCATCAGTGAGATGCAGGGGGTAACCTACGAGCAGTACTTC. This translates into CAISEMQGVTYEQYF.

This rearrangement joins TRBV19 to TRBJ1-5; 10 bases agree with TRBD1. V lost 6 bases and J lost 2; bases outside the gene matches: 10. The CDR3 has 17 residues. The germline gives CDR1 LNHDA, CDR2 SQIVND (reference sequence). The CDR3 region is CASSRLTGTGGNQPQHF. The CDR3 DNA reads TGTGCCAGTAGCCGACTTACCGGGACAGGGGGCAATCAGCCCCAGCATTTT.

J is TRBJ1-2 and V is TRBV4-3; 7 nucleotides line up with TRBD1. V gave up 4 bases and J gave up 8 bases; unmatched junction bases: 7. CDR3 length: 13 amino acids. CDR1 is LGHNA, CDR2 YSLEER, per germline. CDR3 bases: TGCGCCAGCAGCCGAGACAGGGCGGACGGCTACACCTTC. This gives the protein CASSRDRADGYTF.

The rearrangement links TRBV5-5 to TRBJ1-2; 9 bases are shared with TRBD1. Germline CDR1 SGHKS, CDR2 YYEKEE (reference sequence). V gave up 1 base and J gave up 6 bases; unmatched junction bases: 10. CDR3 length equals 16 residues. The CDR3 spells CASSLTLDRGYDGYTF. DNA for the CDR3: TGTGCCAGCAGCTTGACGTTGGACAGGGGTTATGATGGCTACACCTTC.

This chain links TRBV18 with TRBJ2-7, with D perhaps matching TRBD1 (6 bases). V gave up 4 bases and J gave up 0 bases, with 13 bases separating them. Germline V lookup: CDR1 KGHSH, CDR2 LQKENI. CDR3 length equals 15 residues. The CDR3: CASSLTGTSSYEQYF. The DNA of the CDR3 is TGTGCCAGCTCACTCACCGGGACATCCTCCTACGAGCAGTACTTC.

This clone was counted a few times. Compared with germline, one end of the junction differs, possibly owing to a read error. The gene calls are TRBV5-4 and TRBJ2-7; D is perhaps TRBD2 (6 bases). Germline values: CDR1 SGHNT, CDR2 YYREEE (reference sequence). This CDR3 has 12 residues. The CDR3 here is CASSLAGAGRNF. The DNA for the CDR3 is TGTGCCAGCAGCTTGGCCGGCGCGGGACGTAACTTC. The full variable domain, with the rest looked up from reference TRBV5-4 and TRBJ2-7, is ETGVTQSPTHLIKTRGQQVTLRCSSQSGHNTVSWYQQALGQGPQFIFQYYREEENGRGNFPPRFSGLQFPNYSSELNVNALELDDSALYLCASSLAGAGRNFGPGTRLTVT.

CDR3 residues: CATSRDLGGSTDQPQHF. The DNA of the CDR3 is TGTGCCACCAGCAGAGATCTCGGCGGGTCTACCGATCAGCCCCAGCATTTT. The chain uses TRBV15 and TRBJ1-5; D ambiguous. The CDR3 is made up of 17 amino acids. V was cut by 0 bases and J by 5 bases, with 17 bases left in between. CDR1 and CDR2 from the germline V gene are LNHNV and YYDKDF (reference sequence).

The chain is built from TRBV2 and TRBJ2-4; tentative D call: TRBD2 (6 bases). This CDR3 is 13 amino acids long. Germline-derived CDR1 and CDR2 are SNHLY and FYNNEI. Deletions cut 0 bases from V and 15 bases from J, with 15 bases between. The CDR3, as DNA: TGTGCCAGCAGTGAAGCAGGCGGGGAAGCGCGGTACTTC. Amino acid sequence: CASSEAGGEARYF.

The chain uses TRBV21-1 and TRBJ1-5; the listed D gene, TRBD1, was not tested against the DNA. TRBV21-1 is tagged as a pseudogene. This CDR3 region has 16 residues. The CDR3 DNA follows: TGTGCCAGCAGCAAAGCGACAGGGGGCCCGGGTCAGCCCCAGCATTTT. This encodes CASSKATGGPGQPQHF.

CDR3 sequence reads: CSVSADTQYF. CDR3 bases: TGCAGCGTCTCGGCAGATACGCAGTATTTT. This chain uses TRBV29-1 with TRBJ2-3, with D unresolved. The CDR3 spans 10 residues. V was pared by 6 bases and J by 4 bases, with 5 bases between. Germline loops: CDR1 SQVTM, CDR2 ANQGSEA.

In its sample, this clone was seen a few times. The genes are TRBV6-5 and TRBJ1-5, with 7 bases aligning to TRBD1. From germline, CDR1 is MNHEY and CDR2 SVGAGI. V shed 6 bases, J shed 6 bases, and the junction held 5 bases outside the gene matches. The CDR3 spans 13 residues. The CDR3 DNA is TGTGCCAGCAGGACAGGGAGTGGTCAGCCCCAGCATTTT. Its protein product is CASRTGSGQPQHF.

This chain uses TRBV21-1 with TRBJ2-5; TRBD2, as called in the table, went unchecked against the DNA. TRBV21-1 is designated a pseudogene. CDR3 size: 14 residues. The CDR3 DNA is TGTGCCAGCAGCAAAGATAGCTTACAAGAGACCCAGTACTTC. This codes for CASSKDSLQETQYF.

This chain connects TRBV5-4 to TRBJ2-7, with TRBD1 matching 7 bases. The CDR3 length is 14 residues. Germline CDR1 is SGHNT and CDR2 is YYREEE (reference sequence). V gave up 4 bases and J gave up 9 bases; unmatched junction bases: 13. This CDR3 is CASSTTGRLSGQYF. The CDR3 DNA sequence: TGTGCCAGCAGCACGACAGGGCGTCTGAGCGGGCAGTACTTC.

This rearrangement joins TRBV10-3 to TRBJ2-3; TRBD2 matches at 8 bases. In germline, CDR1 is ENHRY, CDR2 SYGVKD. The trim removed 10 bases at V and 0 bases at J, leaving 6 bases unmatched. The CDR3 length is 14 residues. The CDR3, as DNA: TGTGCCACCTTAGCGGGGAGTAGCACAGATACGCAGTATTTT. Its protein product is CATLAGSSTDTQYF.

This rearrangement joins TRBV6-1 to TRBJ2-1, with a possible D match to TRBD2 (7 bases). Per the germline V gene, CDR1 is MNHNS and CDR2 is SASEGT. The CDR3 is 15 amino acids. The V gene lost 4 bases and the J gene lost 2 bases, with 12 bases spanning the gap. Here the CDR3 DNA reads TGTGCCAGCAGTGGCCTGGGGGGGCCCTACAATGAGCAGTTCTTC. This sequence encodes CASSGLGGPYNEQFF.

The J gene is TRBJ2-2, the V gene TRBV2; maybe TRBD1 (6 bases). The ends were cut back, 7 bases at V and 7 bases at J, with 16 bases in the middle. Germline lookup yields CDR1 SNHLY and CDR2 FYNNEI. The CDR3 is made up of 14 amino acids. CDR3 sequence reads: CASKIGGRDGELFF. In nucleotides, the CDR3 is TGTGCCAGCAAAATAGGGGGTCGAGACGGGGAGCTGTTTTTT.

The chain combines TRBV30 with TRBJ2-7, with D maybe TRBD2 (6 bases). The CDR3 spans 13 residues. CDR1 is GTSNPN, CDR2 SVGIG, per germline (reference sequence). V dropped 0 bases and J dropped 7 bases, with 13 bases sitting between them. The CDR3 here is CAWSVGIRGEQYF. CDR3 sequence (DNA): TGTGCCTGGAGTGTGGGCATTCGGGGGGAGCAGTACTTC.

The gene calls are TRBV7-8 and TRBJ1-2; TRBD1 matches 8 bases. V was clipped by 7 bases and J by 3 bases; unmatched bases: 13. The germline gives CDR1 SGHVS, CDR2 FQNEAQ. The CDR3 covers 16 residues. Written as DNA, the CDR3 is TGTGCCAGCAACCCCCTGGGGGACAGGATATACTATGGCTACACCTTC. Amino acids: CASNPLGDRIYYGYTF.

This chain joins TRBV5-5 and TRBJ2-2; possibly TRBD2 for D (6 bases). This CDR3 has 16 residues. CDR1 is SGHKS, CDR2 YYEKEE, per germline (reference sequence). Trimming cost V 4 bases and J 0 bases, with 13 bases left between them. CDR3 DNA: TGTGCCAGCAGCCCTCGCGGGACTGCGAACACCGGGGAGCTGTTTTTT. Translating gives CASSPRGTANTGELFF.

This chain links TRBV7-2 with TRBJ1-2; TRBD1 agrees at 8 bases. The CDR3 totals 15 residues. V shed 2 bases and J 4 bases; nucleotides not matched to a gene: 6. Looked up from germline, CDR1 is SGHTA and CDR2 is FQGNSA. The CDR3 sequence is CASSLFGTGAYGYTF. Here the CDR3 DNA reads TGTGCCAGCAGCTTATTCGGGACAGGCGCCTATGGCTACACCTTC.